One and the same sample provided the 25 T cell receptor beta chains below, sequenced in a study of cytomegalovirus exposure and HLA in healthy donors. The study ran its PCR with 60 Vbeta and 13 Jbeta primers. Sequenced by immunoSEQ multiplex PCR; TCRdb stores in-frame clones only, minus some. The sample consists of fewer than 250,000 clones, 82% of them appearing once. The sample taken for sequencing was PBMCs. The receptors were sampled from a man between 40 and 49 years old in good health and CMV-seropositive.

V is TRBV7-3 and J is TRBJ2-1; 9 nucleotides align to TRBD1. Germline-derived CDR1 and CDR2 are SGHTA and FQGTGA. J gave up 4 bases and V 0 bases, and 7 bases lay outside the gene matches. The CDR3 runs 17 residues. The CDR3 here is CASSLTGPGQGYNEQFF. CDR3 bases: TGTGCCAGCAGCTTAACGGGACCGGGACAGGGTTACAATGAGCAGTTCTTC.

This clone was counted a few times. The genes are TRBV9 and TRBJ2-5; 9 positions match TRBD2. Germline assignment: CDR1 SGDLS and CDR2 YYNGEE. V trimming: 0 bases; J trimming: 3 bases; junction bases outside the gene matches: 3. CDR3 size: 15 residues. CDR3 loop: CASSVAGTSKETQYF. CDR3 coding DNA: TGTGCCAGCAGCGTAGCAGGGACTAGCAAAGAGACCCAGTACTTC.

This chain links TRBV18 with TRBJ1-2; D remains ambiguous. Looked up from germline, CDR1 is KGHSH and CDR2 is LQKENI. With 2 bases removed from V and 5 bases from J, the gap between germline ends came to 6 bases. CDR3 length: 12 amino acids. CDR3 coding DNA: TGTGCCAGCTCACCATCGGGGTATGGCTACACCTTC. This encodes CASSPSGYGYTF.

This rearrangement joins TRBV5-1 to TRBJ2-5; 7 bases fit TRBD1. Germline V CDR1 and CDR2: SGHRS, YFSETQ. The trim removed 3 bases at V and 2 bases at J, leaving 4 bases unmatched. The CDR3 length is 14 residues. The CDR3 reads CASSSPGQQETQYF. The CDR3 coding sequence is TGCGCCAGCAGCTCGCCGGGACAGCAAGAGACCCAGTACTTC.

This clone was counted only a few times. The gene calls are TRBV6-1 and TRBJ1-4; 9 bases are shared with TRBD1. CDR1 is MNHNS and CDR2 is SASEGT in the germline V gene. V gave up 2 bases and J gave up 5 bases; unmatched junction bases: 6. There are 16 residues in the CDR3. In DNA form, the CDR3 reads TGTGCCAGCAGTGAAACGAGGGACAGGGCCAATGAAAAACTGTTTTTT. This encodes CASSETRDRANEKLFF.

V gene TRBV19 combines with J gene TRBJ1-4; D unresolved. Germline lookup yields CDR1 LNHDA and CDR2 SQIVND (reference sequence). V lost 2 bases and J lost 8, with 15 bases in between. The CDR3 contains 15 residues. The CDR3 nucleotides are TGTGCCAGTAGTATAACCACAGTAATGAGAGAAAAACTGTTTTTT. Translated: CASSITTVMREKLFF.

This clone was observed a handful of times. The chain recombines TRBV7-3 with TRBJ2-7, with D possibly being TRBD1 (5 bases). Between the trimmed V and J ends, which lost 3 bases and 3 bases, there was a span of 9 bases. Germline V gene lookup returns CDR1 SGHTA and CDR2 FQGTGA. The CDR3 has 13 residues. The CDR3 loop reads CASSLNQGYEQYF. The CDR3 DNA is TGTGCCAGCAGCTTGAACCAGGGCTACGAGCAGTACTTC.

The gene calls are TRBV5-4 and TRBJ2-1; TRBD1 might be the D (5 bases). Germline loops: CDR1 SGHNT, CDR2 YYREEE (reference sequence). Trimming pared 1 base from V and 0 bases from J, leaving 17 bases between. CDR3 length: 18 amino acids. CDR3 in amino acids: CASSLRTRSGSSYNEQFF. The CDR3 DNA sequence: TGTGCCAGCAGCTTGCGGACAAGGAGTGGAAGCTCCTACAATGAGCAGTTCTTC. Supplemented by reference TRBV5-4 and TRBJ2-1, the full variable domain reads ETGVTQSPTHLIKTRGQQVTLRCSSQSGHNTVSWYQQALGQGPQFIFQYYREEENGRGNFPPRFSGLQFPNYSSELNVNALELDDSALYLCASSLRTRSGSSYNEQFFGPGTRLTVL.

This chain joins TRBV15 and TRBJ2-1; D might be TRBD2 (6 bases). V was clipped by 0 bases and J by 6 bases, with 18 bases between them. CDR3 length equals 17 residues. Germline CDR1 reads LNHNV; CDR2 reads YYDKDF (reference sequence). The CDR3 sequence is CATSRDLPSALFNEQFF. Written as DNA, the CDR3 is TGTGCCACCAGCAGAGATCTGCCTAGCGCCCTGTTCAATGAGCAGTTCTTC.

J is TRBJ2-1 and V is TRBV14; tentative D call: TRBD1 (6 bases). Per the germline V gene, CDR1 is SGHDN and CDR2 is FVKESK. CDR3 length: 17 amino acids. With 0 bases removed from V and 2 bases from J, the gap between germline ends came to 14 bases. As DNA, the CDR3 is TGTGCCAGCAGCCAAGAGAGGGGGAATAGGGCCTACAATGAGCAGTTCTTC. It is translated as CASSQERGNRAYNEQFF.

V gene TRBV2 combines with J gene TRBJ2-5; D might be TRBD1 (5 bases). The germline gives CDR1 SNHLY, CDR2 FYNNEI. The V end lost 5 bases, the J end lost 5 bases, and 9 bases lay between the germline ends. The CDR3 loop spans 12 amino acids. In DNA, the CDR3 is TGTGCCAGCAGTCAGGGTTCGGAGACCCAGTACTTC. Encoded protein: CASSQGSETQYF.

The CDR3 loop is CASSQGGGQTNQPQHF. The CDR3 coding sequence is TGCGCCAGCAGCCAAGGTGGCGGACAGACCAATCAGCCCCAGCATTTT. The rearrangement joins TRBV4-1 to TRBJ1-5, with TRBD1 as a possible D gene (6 bases). Trimming took off 1 base at V and 3 bases at J, with 13 bases between the two ends. CDR1 and CDR2 from the germline V gene are MGHRA and YSYEKL. The length of the CDR3 is 16 residues.

This clone was found once. This sequence joins TRBV7-2 and TRBJ2-1, with 8 bases lining up with TRBD2. Germline V gene sequence: CDR1 SGHTA, CDR2 FQGNSA. The trim removed 1 base at V and 7 bases at J, leaving 9 bases unmatched. The CDR3 sequence is 16 residues long. In nucleotides, the CDR3 is TGTGCCAGCAGCTTAGTAGTCCTAGCGGGCCTTAATGAGCAGTTCTTC. Translation: CASSLVVLAGLNEQFF.

The chain carries TRBV7-6 and TRBJ1-1; D is perhaps TRBD1 (5 bases). Per germline, CDR1 SGHVS and CDR2 FNYEAQ. The ends were cut back, 5 bases at V and 3 bases at J, with 10 bases in the middle. The CDR3 extends over 13 amino acids. The DNA for the CDR3 is TGTGCCAGCAGCCGGCGGGGGGACACTGAAGCTTTCTTT. This codes for CASSRRGDTEAFF.

The chain is built from TRBV11-2 and TRBJ1-2; a possible D gene is TRBD1 (6 bases). Per germline, CDR1 SGHAT and CDR2 FQNNGV. The CDR3 is 13 amino acids. V dropped 5 bases and J dropped 7 bases, with 14 bases sitting between them. CDR3 coding DNA: TGTGCCAGCAGCGCAAGGACAGACCTTGGCTACACCTTC. It translates to CASSARTDLGYTF.

The genes are TRBV9 and TRBJ1-2; possibly TRBD1 for D (6 bases). Between the trimmed V and J ends, which lost 0 bases and 6 bases, there was a span of 15 bases. Looked up from germline, CDR1 is SGDLS and CDR2 is YYNGEE. The CDR3 is made up of 15 amino acids. The CDR3 loop reads CASSVAQQGTDGYTF. In nucleotides, the CDR3 is TGTGCCAGCAGCGTAGCCCAACAGGGCACGGATGGCTACACCTTC.

The chain uses TRBV27 and TRBJ2-5; a weak D match, TRBD1 (5 bases). The end of the DNA is better explained by TRBJ2-7, so the J call may be wrong. Germline-derived CDR1 and CDR2 are MNHEY and SMNVEV (reference sequence). This CDR3 spans 13 amino acids. CDR3 residues: CATPGDRSYEQYF. Here the CDR3 DNA reads TGTGCCACCCCTGGAGACAGATCCTACGAGCAGTACTTC.

The DNA for the CDR3 is TGTGCCAGCAGCCCCATGGCTAGCGGCTCCTACGAGCAGTACTTC. This sequence encodes CASSPMASGSYEQYF. V usage is TRBV7-9 and J usage is TRBJ2-7, with 7 nucleotides matching TRBD2. Germline-derived CDR1 and CDR2 are SEHNR and FQNEAQ (reference sequence). V was clipped by 5 bases and J by 0 bases; unmatched bases: 7. This CDR3 has 15 amino acids.

The chain uses TRBV28 and TRBJ2-5, with a weak D call TRBD2 (5 bases). Trimming stripped 4 bases from V and 3 bases from J, with 9 bases between. In germline, CDR1 is MDHEN, CDR2 SYDVKM. This CDR3 comprises 13 residues. The CDR3 here is CASSSGLEETQYF. The CDR3 nucleotides are TGTGCCAGCAGTTCAGGACTGGAAGAGACCCAGTACTTC.

The V call is TRBV6-5, the J call TRBJ1-5; unclear D gene. CDR3 length equals 14 residues. V was shortened by 6 bases and J by 0 bases, with 9 bases between the two germline ends. Germline V CDR1 and CDR2: MNHEY, SVGAGI. The DNA for the CDR3 is TGTGCCAGCAGCCGACACTCTAGCAATCAGCCCCAGCATTTT. It codes for CASSRHSSNQPQHF.

The chain is built from TRBV28 and TRBJ2-7; 9 bases map to TRBD2. CDR1 and CDR2 (germline): MDHEN, SYDVKM. The J segment lost 3 bases and the V segment lost 1 base, leaving 4 bases of the junction unmatched. The CDR3 spans 15 residues. The CDR3 DNA reads TGTGCCAGCAGTTTATCCGCGGGAGGGTTCTACGAGCAGTACGTC. Translating it yields CASSLSAGGFYEQYV.

CDR3 residues: CASSPATGIFGEQFF. The CDR3 region has the DNA TGTGCCAGTTCCCCCGCGACAGGGATATTTGGTGAGCAGTTCTTC. The chain employs TRBV6-1 and TRBJ2-1, with TRBD1 matching 7 bases. The CDR3 has 15 amino acids. Trimming took 9 bases from V and 9 from J; bases not matched to a gene: 17. Germline V gives CDR1 MNHNS, CDR2 SASEGT.

The chain joins TRBV15 to TRBJ2-5; D possibly corresponds to TRBD2 (6 bases). The V end lost 5 bases, the J end lost 5 bases, and 15 bases lay between the germline ends. Germline CDR1 reads LNHNV; CDR2 reads YYDKDF (reference sequence). This CDR3 is 14 amino acids long. The CDR3 reads CATSSRLGLETQYF. As DNA, the CDR3 is TGTGCCACCAGCTCCCGACTAGGTCTGGAGACCCAGTACTTC.

The chain links TRBV15 to TRBJ1-4; no clear D. The CDR3 has 16 amino acids. Trimming shortened V by 3 bases and J by 2 bases, and 13 bases separated the two germline ends. The germline V gene encodes CDR1 LNHNV and CDR2 YYDKDF (reference sequence). CDR3 in amino acids: CATSRGGGSTNEKLFF. DNA for the CDR3: TGTGCCACCAGCAGGGGTGGAGGCAGCACTAATGAAAAACTGTTTTTT.

The genes are TRBV6-1 and TRBJ1-3; 8 bases align to TRBD1. The CDR3 spans 13 residues. Per germline, CDR1 MNHNS and CDR2 SASEGT. Trimming at V came to 9 bases and at J to 4 bases, leaving 5 bases not matched to a gene. CDR3 residues: CASLQGGGNTIYF. CDR3 DNA sequence: TGTGCCAGTTTACAGGGGGGAGGAAACACCATATATTTT.